The present T cell receptor (beta chain) was sequenced within a study of T-cell reconstitution after alpha-beta-depleted transplantation in children. Study-level findings and limits: Diversity and T-cell counts at one year after transplant derived mostly from new T cells. By about two months after transplant, alpha-beta T cells reportedly arose from several hundred graft clones that had expanded. Day-60 TCRbeta diversity that was high in some patients was derived from surviving recipient T cells and thymic progenitors.

The CDR3 totals 18 residues. V shed 2 bases and J 0 bases; nucleotides not matched to a gene: 11. The germline V gene has CDR1 DFQATT and CDR2 SNEGSKA (reference sequence). Ten or more counts support this clonotype. Its antigen is as yet unknown. Construction of the TCRbeta library involved unique molecular identifiers. TCRdb reprocessed the PCR reads via MiXCR and lists one record per CDR3 protein. Among over 150,000 distinct CDR3 sequences listed, approximately 6.8% were seen once. Sequenced here: PBMCs, sampled before TCRalphabeta/CD19-depleted stem cell transplant. The clonotype originates from a girl less than two years old with combined immunodeficiency, due to receive a stem cell transplant. The chain uses TRBV20-1 and TRBJ2-1; 9 bases line up with TRBD2. This chain's CDR3 is CSARLAGELFASYNEQFF. CDR3 nucleotides: TGCAGTGCTAGATTAGCGGGAGAGCTCTTCGCCTCCTACAATGAGCAGTTCTTC.